This TCR beta chain is drawn from a study of T cell repertoires in aging, cancer and after chemotherapy. Background on the study: Pre- and post-chemotherapy samples were paired from glioblastoma patients treated with temozolomide-based therapy.

Study-level findings and limits: Age-matched healthy donors had significantly more diverse, less clonal blood TCR repertoires than untreated cancer patients. Immunological memory after chemotherapy cannot be judged from the repertoire data. In healthy donors, age-related TCR diversity loss mainly reflected lost richness.

This clonotype is large in the sample. What it recognizes is unknown. The template was genomic DNA from peripheral blood, not RNA. Rearranged V-D-J TRB sequences were amplified with a mixed TRB-A/B primer pool. TCRdb re-derived calls from the multiplex PCR reads in MiXCR, one entry per CDR3 protein. The sample includes about 760 distinct CDR3 sequences, under 30% seen only once; the top ten take approximately 20%. There are 14 residues in the CDR3. Germline V lookup: CDR1 MDHEN, CDR2 SYDVKM. Deletions cut 2 bases from V and 4 bases from J, with 8 bases between. Sequencing was performed on blood. The J gene is TRBJ2-2, the V gene TRBV28; D gene unclear. The sequence came from a human donor with a solid tumor. The CDR3 nucleotides read TGTGCCAGCAGTTTAGACGGGTTCACCGGGGAGCTGTTTTTT. Its translation: CASSLDGFTGELFF.